This T cell receptor beta chain comes out of a study of blood T cell repertoires in COVID-19. This table comes from immunoSEQ multiplex PCR, and its TCRdb copy is limited to in-frame clones, with some not included. Found here are about 300,000 clones, roughly 86% of them singletons; the top ten hold around 2.4%. The CDR3 sequence is 15 residues long. CDR1 SGHDN and CDR2 FVKESK come from the germline V gene. Trimming shortened V by 3 bases and J by 7 bases, and 18 bases separated the two germline ends. Sequencing was done on a sample of PBMCs or T cells enriched from blood (not recorded which). This chain uses TRBV14 with TRBJ1-2; D is unresolved. The sequence came from a woman aged 18-29 years who had recovered from COVID-19. The CDR3 region is CASSQSLLGGSGYTF. The CDR3 coding sequence is TGTGCCAGCAGCCAGAGTCTGCTCGGCGGCAGTGGCTACACCTTC.